This T cell receptor (beta chain) was sequenced for a study of OX40 agonist ivuxolimab in advanced cancers. About the research overall: Among those enrolled, mean age was 60 years (range roughly 20 to 79) and about 82% were male. Allowance was made for prior anti-PD-1, anti-PD-L1 or anti-CTLA-4 therapy, and roughly 39% had some. Findings and limits, study-wide: At 0.1 to 3.0 mg/kg, CD4+ and CD8+ blood T cells expanded clonally by week 6. Relative to CD4+, CD8+ T cells held more expanded clones on average.

The CDR3 consists of 12 residues. Germline loops: CDR1 MGHDK, CDR2 SYGVNS. The ends lost 2 bases at V and 12 bases at J; junction bases unmatched: 7. The protocol was immunoSEQ multiplex PCR, while the TCRdb copy is restricted to in-frame clones and leaves out a portion. The sample lists some 86,000 clones, 70% to 85% occurring once. Of note for this clone: The antigen remains unidentified.

The rearrangement joins TRBV25-1 to TRBJ2-7; TRBD2 aligns across 7 bases. This TCR came from an adult with an advanced solid tumor such as melanoma, head and neck, liver or kidney cancer. The sample in question was CD4+ or CD8+ T cells sorted from blood, obtained in a trial of the OX40 agonist ivuxolimab. DNA for the CDR3: TGTGCCAGCAGTGAACTAGGAGGGAGGGCGTACTTC. Translated: CASSELGGRAYF.